Shown below are 3 T cell receptor beta chains from a single sample sequenced in a study of read filtering for tumor transcriptome and immune sequencing. Molecular barcoded adaptors covering alpha/delta and beta/gamma chains were used on around 400 ng RNA. TCRdb itself ran the reads through MiXCR, one entry per CDR3 protein. The sample yields roughly 49,000 distinct CDR3 sequences, 20% seen once. The sequenced sample was a population of CD138-negative cells sorted from bone marrow. The receptors here all came from a donor over 35 with multiple myeloma.

This clonotype has a count of ten or more. The V call is TRBV29-1, the J call TRBJ2-5; 10 bases line up with TRBD2. J was trimmed by 0 bases and V by 3 bases; bases with no gene match: 10. The CDR3 extends over 17 amino acids. Germline V CDR1 and CDR2: SQVTM, ANQGSEA. The CDR3 bases are TGCAGCGTTGATCGGCTAGCGGGAGAAGGGTACCAAGAGACCCAGTACTTC. Protein: CSVDRLAGEGYQETQYF.

The rearrangement links TRBV6-2 or TRBV6-3 to TRBJ1-1, with TRBD1 as a possible D gene (5 bases). V lost 2 bases and J lost 0, with 13 bases in between. The germline CDR1 and CDR2 sequences are MNHEY and SVGEGT. The CDR3 has 16 amino acids. This CDR3 reads CASSYGFAGLNTEAFF. The CDR3 DNA reads TGTGCCAGCAGTTACGGGTTCGCAGGGTTGAACACTGAAGCTTTCTTT.

This clonotype was detected only a few times. The chain joins TRBV6-1 to TRBJ1-5; 8 bases are shared with TRBD1. The CDR3 loop spans 15 amino acids. V shed 6 bases, J shed 0 bases, and the junction held 4 bases outside the gene matches. The germline CDR1 and CDR2 sequences are MNHNS and SASEGT. The CDR3 DNA reads as TGTGCCAGCAGACAGGGGGAATATAGCAATCAGCCCCAGCATTTT. Translated, it gives CASRQGEYSNQPQHF.